One and the same sample provided the 20 T cell receptor beta chains below, sequenced in a study of T-cell reconstitution after alpha-beta-depleted transplantation in children. Preparation of the TCRbeta library involved a method that used unique molecular identifiers. TCRdb re-analysed the PCR reads in MiXCR, keeping a single row per CDR3 protein. The data contain about 70,000 distinct CDR3 sequences, 9.5% to 13% of them singletons. This sample comprised PBMCs, obtained before TCRalphabeta/CD19-depleted stem cell transplant. The source is a boy aged 5-17 years with acute myeloid leukemia, due to receive a stem cell transplant.

This clonotype occurred many times. The V and J genes are TRBV7-2 and TRBJ2-1, with D unclear. CDR3 length: 16 residues. Germline CDR1 and CDR2: SGHTA and FQGNSA. V gave up 5 bases and J gave up 2 bases, with 16 bases separating them. The CDR3 DNA reads TGTGCCAGCAGCCAAATCCGGGCCCCCACCTACAATGAGCAGTTCTTC. Its protein is CASSQIRAPTYNEQFF.

The sample holds many counts of this clonotype. This chain uses TRBV20-1 with TRBJ2-3; tentatively, D is TRBD2 (6 bases). Trimming shortened V by 2 bases and J by 0 bases, and 9 bases separated the two germline ends. The CDR3 covers 14 residues. From germline, CDR1 is DFQATT and CDR2 SNEGSKA (reference sequence). This CDR3 is CSARPGLSTDTQYF. CDR3 bases: TGCAGTGCTAGACCGGGACTGAGCACAGATACGCAGTATTTT.

This clonotype was detected many times. This chain links TRBV12-3 or TRBV12-4 with TRBJ2-1, with no clear D. This CDR3 has 15 residues. V was pared by 5 bases and J by 0 bases, with 11 bases between. The CDR3 loop reads CASSMDGSSYNEQFF. The CDR3 DNA follows: TGTGCCAGCAGTATGGACGGTAGCTCCTACAATGAGCAGTTCTTC.

This clonotype was found many times. The rearrangement uses TRBV11-2 and TRBJ2-3, with TRBD2 matching 10 bases. Looked up from germline, CDR1 is SGHAT and CDR2 is FQNNGV. The CDR3 spans 17 residues. Trimming took 0 bases from V and 6 from J; bases not matched to a gene: 9. CDR3 protein: CASSLETAGGPWDTQYF. The CDR3 DNA follows: TGTGCCAGCAGCTTAGAAACAGCGGGGGGGCCGTGGGATACGCAGTATTTT.

This clonotype was recorded at least ten times. The CDR3 DNA follows: TGTGCCAGCAGTAGGTGGTCCCACTATGGCTACACCTTC. Protein sequence: CASSRWSHYGYTF. This chain connects TRBV12-3 or TRBV12-4 to TRBJ1-2, with no clear D. Trimming removed 5 bases from V and 3 bases from J, with 10 bases in between. The length of the CDR3 is 13 residues.

There are a few counts of this clonotype. The genes are TRBV30 and TRBJ1-2; D is possibly TRBD1 (6 bases). Between the trimmed V and J ends, which lost 8 bases and 8 bases, there was a span of 30 bases. CDR1 is GTSNPN and CDR2 is SVGIG in the germline V gene (reference sequence). The CDR3 loop spans 16 amino acids. CDR3 region: CARERDIGLYGLGYTF. The CDR3 region has the DNA TGTGCCCGAGAACGGGACATTGGACTTTACGGTCTGGGCTACACCTTC.

This clonotype was seen ten or more times. The CDR3: CASSMGLWETQYF. In DNA form, the CDR3 reads TGTGCCAGCAGTATGGGATTGTGGGAGACCCAGTACTTC. This rearrangement joins TRBV12-3 or TRBV12-4 to TRBJ2-5; D not resolved. V was cut by 5 bases and J by 5 bases, with 12 bases left in between. The CDR3 loop spans 13 amino acids.

This chain links TRBV2 with TRBJ2-5; 7 bases line up with TRBD1. CDR3 size: 15 residues. V lost 6 bases and J lost 7; bases outside the gene matches: 14. CDR1 SNHLY and CDR2 FYNNEI come from the germline V gene. CDR3 amino acids: CASRENRGRIGTQYF. DNA of the CDR3: TGTGCCAGCAGGGAAAACAGGGGACGGATTGGGACCCAGTACTTC.

This clonotype was observed at least ten times. The chain couples TRBV7-9 to TRBJ1-6; D might be TRBD1 (6 bases). CDR3 size: 13 residues. Germline V gene data show CDR1 as SEHNR and CDR2 as FQNEAQ (reference sequence). V was clipped by 5 bases and J by 9 bases, with 11 bases between them. The CDR3 protein is CASSPGGASPLHF. The CDR3, as DNA: TGTGCCAGCAGCCCCGGGGGCGCTTCACCCCTCCACTTT.

This clonotype was picked up one time. The chain has TRBV28 and TRBJ2-5; TRBD2 is a possible D gene (6 bases). Deletions cut 6 bases from V and 6 bases from J, with 14 bases between. The CDR3 is 13 amino acids. From germline, CDR1 is MDHEN and CDR2 SYDVKM. CDR3: CASRLNGGKTQYF. For the CDR3, the DNA is TGTGCCAGCAGACTAAACGGGGGAAAGACCCAGTACTTC.

This clonotype was observed a handful of times. The chain joins TRBV5-6 to TRBJ2-1, with D unclear. The V and J ends lost 3 bases and 3 bases respectively, with 16 bases between them. CDR1 and CDR2 from the germline V gene are SGHDT and YYEEEE. This CDR3 spans 16 amino acids. The CDR3 protein is CASSWQRAPGYNEQFF. The CDR3 region has the DNA TGTGCCAGCAGCTGGCAAAGGGCCCCCGGCTACAATGAGCAGTTCTTC.

The sample holds many counts of this clonotype. V gene TRBV10-3 combines with J gene TRBJ2-5; 11 bases match TRBD1. J gave up 2 bases and V 8 bases, and 4 bases lay outside the gene matches. Germline V gives CDR1 ENHRY, CDR2 SYGVKD. The CDR3 is made up of 14 amino acids. The CDR3 nucleotides read TGTGCCATCCGGCGGGACAGGGGGCAAGAGACCCAGTACTTC. It translates to CAIRRDRGQETQYF.

This clonotype has a count of ten or more. V is TRBV11-2 and J is TRBJ2-3; a possible D gene is TRBD2 (5 bases). CDR3 size: 14 residues. Trimming removed 4 bases from V and 3 bases from J, with 11 bases in between. Germline assignment: CDR1 SGHAT and CDR2 FQNNGV. The CDR3 sequence is CASSSLARTDTQYF. DNA of the CDR3: TGTGCCAGCAGCTCCCTAGCTAGAACAGATACGCAGTATTTT.

The sample holds many counts of this clonotype. The V call is TRBV12-3 or TRBV12-4, the J call TRBJ1-5; 11 nucleotides agree with TRBD1. Germline trimming cut 4 bases from V and 2 bases from J; bases unmatched to any gene: 10. The CDR3 covers 18 residues. CDR3 loop: CASSSGQGVTLGNQPQHF. DNA of the CDR3: TGTGCCAGCAGTTCGGGACAGGGGGTAACCCTTGGCAATCAGCCCCAGCATTTT.

There are many counts of this clonotype. The chain employs TRBV5-1 and TRBJ2-4; 7 bases align to TRBD2. The germline V gene encodes CDR1 SGHRS and CDR2 YFSETQ. The V and J ends lost 0 bases and 1 base, in that order; junction bases with no gene match: 10. CDR3 size: 18 residues. The CDR3 loop is CASSLAPTGRGAKNIQYF. CDR3 in DNA: TGCGCCAGCAGCTTGGCCCCTACCGGGCGGGGGGCCAAAAACATTCAGTACTTC. Variable domain in full (rest from reference TRBV5-1 and TRBJ2-4): KAGVTQTPRYLIKTRGQQVTLSCSPISGHRSVSWYQQTPGQGLQFLFEYFSETQRNKGNFPGRFSGRQFSNSRSEMNVSTLELGDSALYLCASSLAPTGRGAKNIQYFGAGTRLSVL.

As to this clonotype: A single base separates this from a much larger clone, so it may be a read error. The CDR3 spells CTSSFGLPAGDSYNEQFF. DNA of the CDR3: TGTACCAGCAGTTTTGGTCTCCCGGCCGGGGACTCCTACAATGAGCAGTTCTTC. The chain uses TRBV12-3 or TRBV12-4 and TRBJ2-1; D perhaps matches TRBD2 (5 bases). This CDR3 has 18 amino acids.

In this sample, this clonotype turned up many times. CDR3 residues: CASSLRETTDTQYF. DNA for the CDR3: TGTGCCAGCAGTCTAAGGGAGACGACAGATACGCAGTATTTT. The chain carries TRBV12-3 or TRBV12-4 and TRBJ2-3; D perhaps matches TRBD2 (5 bases). CDR3 length equals 14 residues. The V end was cut by 5 bases, the J end by 3 bases, with 12 bases between.

In this sample, this clonotype turned up many times. The chain has TRBV24-1 and TRBJ2-2; 7 nucleotides line up with TRBD1. This CDR3 spans 16 amino acids. Germline loops: CDR1 KGHDR, CDR2 SFDVKD. The junction had 4 bases not matched to a gene; V was cut back by 4 bases and J by 0 bases. The DNA for the CDR3 is TGTGCCACCAGTGAAGACAGGGTAGCGAACACCGGGGAGCTGTTTTTT. Encoded protein: CATSEDRVANTGELFF.

The rearrangement joins TRBV29-1 to TRBJ2-3; D uncertain. Germline V CDR1 and CDR2: SQVTM, ANQGSEA. The ends were cut back, 8 bases at V and 1 base at J, with 13 bases in the middle. This CDR3 comprises 13 residues. The CDR3 bases are TGCAGCTTCGCCCACGAGGGCACAGATACGCAGTATTTT. It encodes CSFAHEGTDTQYF.

In its sample, this clonotype was seen many times. V is TRBV29-1 and J is TRBJ1-3, with D unclear. V gave up 6 bases and J gave up 1 base, with 4 bases separating them. This CDR3 is built from 11 residues. Germline CDR1 is SQVTM and CDR2 is ANQGSEA. This CDR3 is CSVRSGNTIYF. The CDR3 coding sequence is TGCAGCGTGAGGTCTGGAAACACCATATATTTT.